The next 8 T cell receptor beta chains were all read from a single sample in a study of OX40 agonist ivuxolimab in advanced cancers. Sequencing used immunoSEQ multiplex PCR; TCRdb keeps in-frame clones, though not all of them. The sample has about 66,000 clones, roughly 86% seen once; the top ten hold 3.5% to 4%. The sequencing used CD4+ or CD8+ T cells sorted from blood, collected in a trial of the OX40 agonist ivuxolimab. Source of these receptors: an adult with an advanced solid tumor such as melanoma, head and neck, liver or kidney cancer.

The chain links TRBV5-1 to TRBJ1-2; D is possibly TRBD1 (5 bases). The V and J ends lost 9 bases and 2 bases respectively, with 14 bases between them. This CDR3 is 13 amino acids long. Germline lookup yields CDR1 SGHRS and CDR2 YFSETQ. CDR3 region: CATSQGGNYGYTF. The CDR3 DNA sequence: TGCGCCACCAGTCAGGGAGGAAACTATGGCTACACCTTC. Complete variable domain (other parts from reference TRBV5-1 and TRBJ1-2): KAGVTQTPRYLIKTRGQQVTLSCSPISGHRSVSWYQQTPGQGLQFLFEYFSETQRNKGNFPGRFSGRQFSNSRSEMNVSTLELGDSALYLCATSQGGNYGYTFGSGTRLTVV.

This clone was counted a few times. The chain joins TRBV7-8 to TRBJ1-1; the D gene is possibly TRBD1 (5 bases). Germline loops: CDR1 SGHVS, CDR2 FQNEAQ. The length of the CDR3 is 15 residues. V lost 0 bases, J lost 9 bases, and 17 bases lay in between. The CDR3 loop is CASSLALSRGRKAFF. The CDR3 coding sequence is TGTGCCAGCAGCTTAGCGCTAAGTCGGGGCAGGAAAGCTTTCTTT.

This clone occurred many times. The CDR3, as DNA: TGTGCCAGCAGCGGGGGACAACGGGGCTACACCTTC. Amino acids: CASSGGQRGYTF. The V call is TRBV9, the J call TRBJ1-2; TRBD1 is a possible D gene (6 bases). V gave up 3 bases and J gave up 8 bases, with 11 bases separating them. CDR3 length: 12 residues. Germline V gene data show CDR1 as SGDLS and CDR2 as YYNGEE.

The chain is built from TRBV2 and TRBJ2-1; tentatively, D is TRBD2 (5 bases). CDR3 length: 16 amino acids. V dropped 6 bases and J dropped 5 bases, with 20 bases sitting between them. Germline lookup yields CDR1 SNHLY and CDR2 FYNNEI. The chain's CDR3 is CASRGRGSYRDNEQFF. DNA of the CDR3: TGTGCCAGCAGAGGGAGAGGGTCCTATCGGGACAATGAGCAGTTCTTC.

This chain uses TRBV11-3 with TRBJ2-4; TRBD1 aligns across 8 bases. The CDR3 covers 14 residues. V dropped 5 bases and J dropped 5; count of bases not matched to a gene: 5. Germline V lookup: CDR1 SGHNT, CDR2 YENEEA. CDR3 sequence reads: CASSPGQGQNIQYF. As DNA, the CDR3 is TGTGCCAGCAGCCCCGGACAGGGTCAAAACATTCAGTACTTC.

This chain links TRBV7-2 with TRBJ2-5, with D uncertain. Trimming left V 4 bases short and J 5 bases short, with 14 bases between. The CDR3 sequence is 14 residues long. Germline CDR1 and CDR2: SGHTA and FQGNSA. CDR3 amino acids: CASSYGPILETQYF. The CDR3 coding sequence is TGTGCCAGCAGCTACGGACCGATCTTGGAGACCCAGTACTTC.

Notes on this clone: In the same sample, other DNA sequences code for this CDR3. This chain uses TRBV6-5 with TRBJ1-6, with a possible D match to TRBD1 (6 bases). Germline CDR1 MNHEY, CDR2 SVGAGI. The CDR3 has 14 amino acids. Trimming cost V 6 bases and J 5 bases, with 11 bases left between them. Here the CDR3 reads CASSLTGDNSPLHF. As DNA, the CDR3 is TGTGCCAGCAGCTTGACAGGAGATAATTCACCCCTCCACTTT.

The chain is built from TRBV5-1 and TRBJ2-2; 8 bases agree with TRBD1. The germline CDR1 and CDR2 sequences are SGHRS and YFSETQ. The CDR3 covers 14 residues. V was pared by 2 bases and J by 4 bases, with 1 base of the junction left unmatched. The CDR3 reads CASSFGQGTGELFF. The CDR3, as DNA: TGCGCCAGCAGCTTCGGACAGGGCACCGGGGAGCTGTTTTTT.